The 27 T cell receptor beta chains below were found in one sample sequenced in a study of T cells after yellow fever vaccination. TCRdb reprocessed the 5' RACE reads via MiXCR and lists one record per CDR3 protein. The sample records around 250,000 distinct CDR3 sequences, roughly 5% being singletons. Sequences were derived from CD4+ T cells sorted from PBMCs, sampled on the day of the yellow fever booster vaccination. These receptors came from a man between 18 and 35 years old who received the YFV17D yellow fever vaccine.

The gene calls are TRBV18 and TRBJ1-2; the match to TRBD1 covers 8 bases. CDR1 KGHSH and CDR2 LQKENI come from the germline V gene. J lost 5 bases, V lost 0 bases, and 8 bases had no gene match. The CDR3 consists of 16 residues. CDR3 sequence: CASSPPQGEVSYGYTF. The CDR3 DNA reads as TGTGCCAGCTCACCACCACAGGGGGAAGTTTCATATGGCTACACCTTC. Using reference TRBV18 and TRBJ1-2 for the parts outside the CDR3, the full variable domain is NAGVMQNPRHLVRRRGQEARLRCSPMKGHSHVYWYRQLPEEGLKFMVYLQKENIIDESGMPKERFSAEFPKEGPSILRIQQVVRGDSAAYFCASSPPQGEVSYGYTFGSGTRLTVV.

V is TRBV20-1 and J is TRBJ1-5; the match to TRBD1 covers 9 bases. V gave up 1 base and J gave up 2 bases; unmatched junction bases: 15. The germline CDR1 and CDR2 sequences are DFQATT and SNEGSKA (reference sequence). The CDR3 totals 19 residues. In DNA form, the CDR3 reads TGCAGTGCTAGAGCCCACAGGGGGCGTGAAGGGAGAGGCAATCAGCCCCAGCATTTT. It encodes CSARAHRGREGRGNQPQHF.

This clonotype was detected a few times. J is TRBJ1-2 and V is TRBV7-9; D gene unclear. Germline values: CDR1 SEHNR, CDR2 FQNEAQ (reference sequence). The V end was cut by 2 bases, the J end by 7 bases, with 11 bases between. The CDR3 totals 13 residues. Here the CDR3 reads CASSLIGESGYTF. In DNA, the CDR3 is TGTGCCAGCAGCTTAATCGGGGAATCTGGCTACACCTTC. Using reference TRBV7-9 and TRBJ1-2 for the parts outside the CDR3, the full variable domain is DTGVSQNPRHKITKRGQNVTFRCDPISEHNRLYWYRQTLGQGPEFLTYFQNEAQLEKSRLLSDRFSAERPKGSFSTLEIQRTEQGDSAMYLCASSLIGESGYTFGSGTRLTVV.

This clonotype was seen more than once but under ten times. CDR3 in amino acids: CASSQQGDYGYTF. DNA of the CDR3: TGTGCCAGCTCACAACAGGGGGACTATGGCTACACCTTC. The chain uses TRBV18 and TRBJ1-2, with 8 bases identical to TRBD1. Germline assignment: CDR1 KGHSH and CDR2 LQKENI. The CDR3 runs 13 residues. Trimming cost V 4 bases and J 3 bases; bases outside gene matches: 1.

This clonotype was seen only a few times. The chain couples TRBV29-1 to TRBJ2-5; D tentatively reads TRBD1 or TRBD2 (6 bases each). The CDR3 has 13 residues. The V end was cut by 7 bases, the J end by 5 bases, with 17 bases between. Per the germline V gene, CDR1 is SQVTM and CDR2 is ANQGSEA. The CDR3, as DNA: TGCAGCGCCGGGGGCGGGGATAGGGAGACCCAGTACTTC. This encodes CSAGGGDRETQYF.

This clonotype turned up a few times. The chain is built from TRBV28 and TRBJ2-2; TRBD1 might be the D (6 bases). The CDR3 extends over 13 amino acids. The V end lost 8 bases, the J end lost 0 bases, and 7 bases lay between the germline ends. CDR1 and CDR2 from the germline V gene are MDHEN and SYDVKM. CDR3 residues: CASGGPNTGELFF. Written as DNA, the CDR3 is TGTGCCAGCGGGGGCCCGAACACCGGGGAGCTGTTTTTT.

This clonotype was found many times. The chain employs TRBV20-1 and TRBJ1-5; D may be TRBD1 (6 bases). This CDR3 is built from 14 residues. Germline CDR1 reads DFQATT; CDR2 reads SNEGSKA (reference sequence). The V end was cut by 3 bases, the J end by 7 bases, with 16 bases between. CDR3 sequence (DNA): TGCAGTGCTAGTGGGGGCAACGTTGGGCAGCCCCAGCATTTT. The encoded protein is CSASGGNVGQPQHF.

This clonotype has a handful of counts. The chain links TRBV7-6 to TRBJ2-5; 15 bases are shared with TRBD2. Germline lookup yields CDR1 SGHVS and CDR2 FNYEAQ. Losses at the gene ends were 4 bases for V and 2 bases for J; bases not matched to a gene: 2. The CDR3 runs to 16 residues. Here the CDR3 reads CASSWGLAGGQETQYF. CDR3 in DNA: TGTGCCAGCAGCTGGGGACTAGCGGGGGGTCAAGAGACCCAGTACTTC.

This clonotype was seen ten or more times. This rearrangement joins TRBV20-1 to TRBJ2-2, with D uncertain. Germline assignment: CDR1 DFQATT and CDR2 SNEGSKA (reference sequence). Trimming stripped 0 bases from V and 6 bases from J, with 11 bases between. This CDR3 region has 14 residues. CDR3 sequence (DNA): TGCAGTGCTAGAGAGATAGGACGCGCCGGGGAGCTGTTTTTT. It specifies CSAREIGRAGELFF.

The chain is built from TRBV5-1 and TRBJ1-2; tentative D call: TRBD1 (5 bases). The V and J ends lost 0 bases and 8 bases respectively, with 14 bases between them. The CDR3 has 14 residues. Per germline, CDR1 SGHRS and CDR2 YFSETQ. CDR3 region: CASSLARGFEGYTF. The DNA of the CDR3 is TGCGCCAGCAGCTTGGCACGGGGGTTCGAAGGCTACACCTTC.

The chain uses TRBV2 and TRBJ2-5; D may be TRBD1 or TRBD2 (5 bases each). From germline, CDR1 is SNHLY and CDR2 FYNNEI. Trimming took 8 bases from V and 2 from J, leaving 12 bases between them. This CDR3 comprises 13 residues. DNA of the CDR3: TGTGCCAGCCCTCGAGGGGATCAAGAGACCCAGTACTTC. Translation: CASPRGDQETQYF.

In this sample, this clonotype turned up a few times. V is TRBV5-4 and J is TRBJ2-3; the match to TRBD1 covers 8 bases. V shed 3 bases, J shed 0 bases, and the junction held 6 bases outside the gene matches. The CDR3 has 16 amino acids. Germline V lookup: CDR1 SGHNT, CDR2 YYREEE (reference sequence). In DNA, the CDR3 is TGTGCCAGCAGCTATCCCGGGACAGGCAGCACAGATACGCAGTATTTT. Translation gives CASSYPGTGSTDTQYF.

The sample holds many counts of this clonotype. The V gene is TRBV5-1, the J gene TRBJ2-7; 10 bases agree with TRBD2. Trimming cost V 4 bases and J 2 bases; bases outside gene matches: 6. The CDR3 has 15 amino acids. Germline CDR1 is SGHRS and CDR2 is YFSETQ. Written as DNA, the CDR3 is TGCGCCAGCAGCCCCGGGACTAGCGTAACCTACGAGCAGTACTTC. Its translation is CASSPGTSVTYEQYF.

The CDR3 DNA follows: TGTGCCAGCAGTGAAGCGGGGGGGATCGATGAGCAGTTCTTC. Translated, it gives CASSEAGGIDEQFF. The chain recombines TRBV6-4 with TRBJ2-1, with 10 bases matching TRBD2. V gave up 3 bases and J gave up 8 bases; unmatched junction bases: 4. CDR3 size: 14 residues. Looked up from germline, CDR1 is MRHNA and CDR2 is SNTAGT.

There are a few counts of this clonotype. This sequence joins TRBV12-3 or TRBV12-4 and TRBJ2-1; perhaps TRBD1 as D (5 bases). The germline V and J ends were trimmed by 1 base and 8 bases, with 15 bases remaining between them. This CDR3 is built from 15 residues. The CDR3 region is CASSLGDTGLDEQFF. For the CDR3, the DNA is TGTGCCAGCAGTTTAGGGGATACAGGATTGGATGAGCAGTTCTTC.

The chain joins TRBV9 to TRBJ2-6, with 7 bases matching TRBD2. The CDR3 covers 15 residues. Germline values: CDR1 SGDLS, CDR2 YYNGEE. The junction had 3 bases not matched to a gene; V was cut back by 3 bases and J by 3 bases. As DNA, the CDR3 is TGTGCCAGCAGCGCCCGGGGGGTTGGGGCCAACGTCCTGACTTTC. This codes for CASSARGVGANVLTF.

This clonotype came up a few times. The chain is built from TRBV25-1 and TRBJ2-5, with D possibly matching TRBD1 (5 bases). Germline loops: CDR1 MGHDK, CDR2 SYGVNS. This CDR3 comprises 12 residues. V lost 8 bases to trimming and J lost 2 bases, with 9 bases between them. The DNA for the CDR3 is TGTGCCAGCGTTGACAGTCAAGAGACCCAGTACTTC. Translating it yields CASVDSQETQYF.

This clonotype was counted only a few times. CDR3 nucleotide sequence: TGCGCCAGCAGCTTCCGGACTAGCGGATTACAAGAGACCCAGTACTTC. This gives the protein CASSFRTSGLQETQYF. The chain carries TRBV5-1 and TRBJ2-5, with 10 bases aligning to TRBD2. CDR1 is SGHRS, CDR2 YFSETQ, per germline. V dropped 2 bases and J dropped 2; count of bases not matched to a gene: 6. The CDR3 has 16 residues.

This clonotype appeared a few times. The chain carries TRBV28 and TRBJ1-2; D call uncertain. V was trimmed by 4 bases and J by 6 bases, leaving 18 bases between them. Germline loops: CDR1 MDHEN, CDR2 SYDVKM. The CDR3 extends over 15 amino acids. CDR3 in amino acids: CASSSSGIGDDGYTF. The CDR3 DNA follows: TGTGCCAGCAGTTCCTCGGGGATTGGGGATGATGGCTACACCTTC.

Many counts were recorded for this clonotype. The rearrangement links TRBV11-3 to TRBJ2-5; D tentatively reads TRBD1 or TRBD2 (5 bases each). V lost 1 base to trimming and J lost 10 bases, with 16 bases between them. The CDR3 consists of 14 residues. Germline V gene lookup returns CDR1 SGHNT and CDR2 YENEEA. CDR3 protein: CASSLGGASHIQYF. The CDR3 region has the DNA TGTGCCAGCAGCTTAGGAGGGGCTAGCCATATCCAGTACTTC.

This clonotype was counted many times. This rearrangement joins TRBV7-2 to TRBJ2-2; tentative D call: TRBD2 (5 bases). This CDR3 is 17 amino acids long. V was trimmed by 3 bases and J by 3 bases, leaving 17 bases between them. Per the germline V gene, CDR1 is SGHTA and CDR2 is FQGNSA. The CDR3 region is CASSFGGYPSYTGELFF. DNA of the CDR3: TGTGCCAGCAGCTTCGGCGGGTACCCTTCGTACACCGGGGAGCTGTTTTTT.

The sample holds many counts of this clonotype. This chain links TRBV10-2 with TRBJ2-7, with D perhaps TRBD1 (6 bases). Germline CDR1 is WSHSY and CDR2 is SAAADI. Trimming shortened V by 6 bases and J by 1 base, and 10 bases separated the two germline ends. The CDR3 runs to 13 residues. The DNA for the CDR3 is TGCGCCAGCAGGCAGGGGAGATCCTACGAGCAGTACGTC. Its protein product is CASRQGRSYEQYV.

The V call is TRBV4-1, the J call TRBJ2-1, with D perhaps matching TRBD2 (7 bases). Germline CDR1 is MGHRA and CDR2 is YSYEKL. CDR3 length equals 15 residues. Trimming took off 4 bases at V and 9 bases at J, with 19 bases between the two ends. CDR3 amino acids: CASSLGRGLGGEQFF. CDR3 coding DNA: TGCGCCAGCAGCCTAGGGCGGGGGCTGGGGGGTGAGCAGTTCTTC.

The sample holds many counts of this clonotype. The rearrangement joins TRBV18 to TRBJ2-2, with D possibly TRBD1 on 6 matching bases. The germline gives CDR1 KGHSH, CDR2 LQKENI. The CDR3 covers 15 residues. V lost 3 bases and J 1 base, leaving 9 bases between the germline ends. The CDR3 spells CASSPSGQNTGELFF. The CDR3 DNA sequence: TGTGCCAGCTCACCCTCGGGACAGAACACCGGGGAGCTGTTTTTT. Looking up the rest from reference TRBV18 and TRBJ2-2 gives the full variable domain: NAGVMQNPRHLVRRRGQEARLRCSPMKGHSHVYWYRQLPEEGLKFMVYLQKENIIDESGMPKERFSAEFPKEGPSILRIQQVVRGDSAAYFCASSPSGQNTGELFFGEGSRLTVL.

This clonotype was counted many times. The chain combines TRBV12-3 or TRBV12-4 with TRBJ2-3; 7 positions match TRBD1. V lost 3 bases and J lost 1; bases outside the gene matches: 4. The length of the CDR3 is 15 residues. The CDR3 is CASSFYRGGTDTQYF. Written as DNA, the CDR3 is TGTGCCAGCAGTTTTTACAGGGGTGGCACAGATACGCAGTATTTT.

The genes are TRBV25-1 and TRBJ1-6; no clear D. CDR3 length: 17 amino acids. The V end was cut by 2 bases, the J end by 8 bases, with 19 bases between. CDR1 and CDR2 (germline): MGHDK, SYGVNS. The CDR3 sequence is CASSEGPASRADSPLHF. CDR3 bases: TGTGCCAGCAGTGAAGGCCCGGCCTCCCGCGCGGATTCACCCCTCCACTTT.

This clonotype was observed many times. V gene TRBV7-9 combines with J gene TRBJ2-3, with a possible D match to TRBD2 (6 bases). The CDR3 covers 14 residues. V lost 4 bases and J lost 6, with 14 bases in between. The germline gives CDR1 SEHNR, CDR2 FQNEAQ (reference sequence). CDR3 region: CASSSAKGRDTQYF. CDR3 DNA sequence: TGTGCCAGCAGCTCAGCTAAGGGGAGGGATACGCAGTATTTT.